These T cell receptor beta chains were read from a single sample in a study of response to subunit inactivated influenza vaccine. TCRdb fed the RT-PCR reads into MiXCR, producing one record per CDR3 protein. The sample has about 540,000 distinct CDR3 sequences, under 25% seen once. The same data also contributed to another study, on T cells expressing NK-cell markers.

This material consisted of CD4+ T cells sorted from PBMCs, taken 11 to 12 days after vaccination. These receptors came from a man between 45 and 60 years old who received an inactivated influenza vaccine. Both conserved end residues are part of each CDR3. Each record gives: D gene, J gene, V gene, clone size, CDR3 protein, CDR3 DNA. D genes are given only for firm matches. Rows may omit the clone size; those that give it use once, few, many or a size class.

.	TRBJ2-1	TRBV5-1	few	CASSLVGGTYNEQFF	TGCGCCAGCAGCTTGGTGGGGGGTACCTACAATGAGCAGTTCTTC
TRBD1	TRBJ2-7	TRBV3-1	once	CASCHTGQGNNEQYF	TGTGCCTCCTGCCATACAGGACAGGGGAACAACGAGCAGTACTTC
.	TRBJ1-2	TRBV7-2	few	CASSPGRGYTF	TGTGCCAGCAGCCCGGGGAGAGGCTACACCTTC
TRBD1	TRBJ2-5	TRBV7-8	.	CASSLQGQGRDAQYF	TGTGCCAGCAGCTTACAAGGACAGGGGAGGGATGCCCAGTACTTC
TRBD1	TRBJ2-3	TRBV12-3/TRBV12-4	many	CASSLTGGKDTQYF	TGTGCCAGCAGCCTGACAGGGGGGAAAGATACGCAGTATTTT
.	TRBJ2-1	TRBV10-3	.	CAISIGGSYNEQFF	TGTGCCATCAGTATAGGTGGCTCCTACAATGAGCAGTTCTTC
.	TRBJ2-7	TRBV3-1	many	CASSQGQNYEQYF	TGTGCCAGCAGCCAAGGACAGAACTACGAGCAGTACTTC
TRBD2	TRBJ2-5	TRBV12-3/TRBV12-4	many	CASSPERFWGGTQYF	TGTGCCAGCAGTCCGGAACGGTTTTGGGGGGGGACCCAGTACTTC
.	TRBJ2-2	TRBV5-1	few	CASSLEVGRNTGELFF	TGCGCCAGCAGCTTGGAAGTAGGACGGAACACCGGGGAGCTGTTTTTT
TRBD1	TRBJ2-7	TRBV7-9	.	CASTLDRGVDEQYF	TGTGCCAGCACTCTAGACAGGGGGGTCGACGAGCAGTACTTC
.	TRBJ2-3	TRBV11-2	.	CASSSYRDGTDTQYF	TGTGCCAGCAGCTCCTACAGGGATGGTACAGATACGCAGTATTTT
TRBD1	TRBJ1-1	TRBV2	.	CASSERGQGIIAEAFF	TGTGCCAGCAGTGAGAGGGGACAGGGTATAATCGCTGAAGCTTTCTTT
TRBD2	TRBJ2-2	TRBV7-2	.	CASSLASSGRSGELFF	TGTGCCAGCAGCTTAGCTTCTAGCGGGAGATCCGGGGAGCTGTTTTTT
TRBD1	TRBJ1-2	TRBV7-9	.	CASSPEDRGYGYTF	TGTGCCAGCAGCCCTGAAGACAGGGGCTATGGCTACACCTTC
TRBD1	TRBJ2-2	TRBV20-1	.	CSASRGQPRTGELFF	TGCAGTGCTAGCAGGGGACAGCCGAGGACCGGGGAGCTGTTTTTT
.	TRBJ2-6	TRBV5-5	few	CASSLQSSGANVLTF	TGTGCCAGCAGCTTACAGAGCTCTGGGGCCAACGTCCTGACTTTC
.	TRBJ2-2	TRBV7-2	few	CASSSKPPGPNTGELFF	TGTGCCAGCAGCTCGAAACCTCCAGGACCGAACACCGGGGAGCTGTTTTTT
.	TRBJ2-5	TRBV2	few	CATHPGETQYF	TGTGCCACGCATCCCGGGGAGACCCAGTACTTC
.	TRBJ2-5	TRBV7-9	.	CASQWGGVDQETQYF	TGTGCCAGCCAGTGGGGGGGCGTGGACCAAGAGACCCAGTACTTC
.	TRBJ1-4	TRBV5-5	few	CASSLVAGREGKLFF	TGTGCCAGCAGCTTGGTGGCAGGACGGGAGGGAAAACTGTTTTTT
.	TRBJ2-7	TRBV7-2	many	CASSLDGLGGVNEQYF	TGTGCCAGCAGCTTAGACGGATTGGGGGGTGTGAACGAGCAGTACTTC
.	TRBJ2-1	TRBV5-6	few	CASSQRVRSYNEQFF	TGTGCCAGCAGCCAGCGGGTCCGCTCCTACAATGAGCAGTTCTTC
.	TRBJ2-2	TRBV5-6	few	CASSQGIRLTGELFF	TGTGCCAGCAGCCAGGGAATTCGGCTCACCGGGGAGCTGTTTTTT
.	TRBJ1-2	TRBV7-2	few	CASSPGSPGYGYTF	TGTGCCAGCAGCCCTGGGTCGCCGGGCTATGGCTACACCTTC
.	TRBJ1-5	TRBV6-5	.	CASSYLRGGQPQHF	TGTGCCAGCAGTTACTTGAGGGGTGGACAGCCCCAGCATTTT
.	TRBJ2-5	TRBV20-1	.	CSARVAGRDQETQYF	TGCAGTGCTAGAGTAGCTGGGCGTGACCAAGAGACCCAGTACTTC
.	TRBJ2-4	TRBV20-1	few	CSAIPNGGGPQNIQYF	TGCAGTGCTATCCCAAACGGTGGGGGGCCCCAAAACATTCAGTACTTC
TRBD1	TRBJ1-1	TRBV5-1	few	CASSLVGGQGVPEAFF	TGCGCCAGCAGCTTGGTAGGCGGACAGGGGGTTCCTGAAGCTTTCTTT
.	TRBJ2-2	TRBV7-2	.	CASNIGGDTGELFF	TGTGCCAGCAACATAGGGGGGGACACCGGGGAGCTGTTTTTT
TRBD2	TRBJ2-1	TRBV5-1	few	CASSSGLATNNEQFF	TGCGCCAGCAGCTCAGGACTAGCCACCAACAATGAGCAGTTCTTC
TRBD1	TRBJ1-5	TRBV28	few	CASSDRGRKPQHF	TGTGCCAGCAGTGACAGGGGGCGCAAACCCCAGCATTTT
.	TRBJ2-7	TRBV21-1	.	CASSKGTEQYF	TGTGCCAGCAGCAAAGGCACAGAGCAGTACTTC
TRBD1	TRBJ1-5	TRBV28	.	CASSSPDRINQPQHF	TGTGCCAGCAGTTCACCGGACAGGATAAATCAGCCCCAGCATTTT
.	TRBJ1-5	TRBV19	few	CASSSYGSLNQPQHF	TGTGCCAGTAGTTCGTACGGATCCCTCAATCAGCCCCAGCATTTT
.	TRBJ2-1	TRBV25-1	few	CASSARTVPTYNEQFF	TGTGCCAGCAGTGCTAGGACAGTCCCGACCTACAATGAGCAGTTCTTC
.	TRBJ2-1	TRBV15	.	CATSRDQGRFNEQFF	TGTGCCACCAGCAGAGATCAGGGGCGGTTCAATGAGCAGTTCTTC
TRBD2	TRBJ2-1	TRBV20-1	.	CSARTSLREQFF	TGCAGTGCTAGGACTAGCCTTCGGGAGCAGTTCTTC
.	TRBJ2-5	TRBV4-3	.	CASSQQGGVETQYF	TGCGCCAGCAGCCAACAGGGTGGGGTAGAGACCCAGTACTTC
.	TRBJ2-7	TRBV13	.	CASSLLGGPQYF	TGTGCCAGCAGCTTATTGGGGGGCCCTCAGTACTTC
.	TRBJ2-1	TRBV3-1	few	CASSQGHGNEQFF	TGTGCCAGCAGCCAAGGTCACGGCAATGAGCAGTTCTTC
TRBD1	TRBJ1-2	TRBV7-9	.	CASSSAGQGYANYGYTF	TGTGCCAGCAGCTCGGCGGGACAGGGATATGCTAACTATGGCTACACCTTC